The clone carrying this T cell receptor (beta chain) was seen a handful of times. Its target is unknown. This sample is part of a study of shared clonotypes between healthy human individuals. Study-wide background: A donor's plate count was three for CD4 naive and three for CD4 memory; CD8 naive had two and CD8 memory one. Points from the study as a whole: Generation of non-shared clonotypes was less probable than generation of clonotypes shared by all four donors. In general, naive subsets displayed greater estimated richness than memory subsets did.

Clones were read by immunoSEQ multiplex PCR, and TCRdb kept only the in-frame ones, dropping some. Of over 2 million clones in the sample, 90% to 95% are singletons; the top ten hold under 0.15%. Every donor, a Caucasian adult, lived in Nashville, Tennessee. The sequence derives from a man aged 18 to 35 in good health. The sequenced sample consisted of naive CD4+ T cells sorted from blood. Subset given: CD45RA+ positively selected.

CDR3: CASSSPRWGGNQPQHF. In nucleotides, the CDR3 is TGTGCCAGCAGTTCCCCCCGCTGGGGTGGGAATCAGCCCCAGCATTTT. The chain carries TRBV28 and TRBJ1-5, with unresolved D. Between the trimmed V and J ends, which lost 4 bases and 4 bases, there was a span of 17 bases. CDR1 MDHEN and CDR2 SYDVKM come from the germline V gene. The CDR3 sequence is 16 residues long.